This T cell receptor beta chain was recovered during a study of blood T cell repertoires in COVID-19. Assignments of participants to cohorts depended upon their own reported clinical history. Here immunoSEQ multiplex PCR was the method, and the copy in TCRdb shows in-frame clones only, minus some. Seen here are about 290,000 clones, around 90% observed once, and the top ten hold about 1.7%. CDR3 length equals 19 residues. Germline CDR1 SGHRS, CDR2 YFSETQ. Trimming pared 1 base from V and 3 bases from J, leaving 24 bases between. Material for sequencing was PBMCs or T cells enriched from blood (not recorded which). The rearrangement uses TRBV5-1 and TRBJ2-3, with TRBD1 as a possible D gene (6 bases). The origin of this receptor is a woman between 40 and 50 years old who had recovered from COVID-19. The CDR3 here is CASSLWRPSGTLSTDTQYF. CDR3 DNA: TGCGCCAGCAGCTTGTGGAGGCCGTCTGGGACACTTTCGACAGATACGCAGTATTTT.